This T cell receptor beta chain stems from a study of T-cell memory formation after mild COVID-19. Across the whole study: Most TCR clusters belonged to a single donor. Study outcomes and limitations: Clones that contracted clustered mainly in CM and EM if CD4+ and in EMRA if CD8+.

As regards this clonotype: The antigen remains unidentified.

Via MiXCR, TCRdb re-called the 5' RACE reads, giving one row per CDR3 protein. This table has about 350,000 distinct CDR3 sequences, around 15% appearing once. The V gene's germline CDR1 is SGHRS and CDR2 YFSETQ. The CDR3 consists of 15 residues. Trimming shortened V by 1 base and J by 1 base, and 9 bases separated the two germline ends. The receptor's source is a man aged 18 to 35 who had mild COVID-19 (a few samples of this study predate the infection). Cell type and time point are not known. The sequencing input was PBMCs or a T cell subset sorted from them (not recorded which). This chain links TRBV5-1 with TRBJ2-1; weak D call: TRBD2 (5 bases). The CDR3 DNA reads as TGCGCCAGCAGCTTGCAGGACTTTTCCTACAATGAGCAGTTCTTC. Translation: CASSLQDFSYNEQFF. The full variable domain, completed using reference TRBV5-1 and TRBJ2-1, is KAGVTQTPRYLIKTRGQQVTLSCSPISGHRSVSWYQQTPGQGLQFLFEYFSETQRNKGNFPGRFSGRQFSNSRSEMNVSTLELGDSALYLCASSLQDFSYNEQFFGPGTRLTVL.